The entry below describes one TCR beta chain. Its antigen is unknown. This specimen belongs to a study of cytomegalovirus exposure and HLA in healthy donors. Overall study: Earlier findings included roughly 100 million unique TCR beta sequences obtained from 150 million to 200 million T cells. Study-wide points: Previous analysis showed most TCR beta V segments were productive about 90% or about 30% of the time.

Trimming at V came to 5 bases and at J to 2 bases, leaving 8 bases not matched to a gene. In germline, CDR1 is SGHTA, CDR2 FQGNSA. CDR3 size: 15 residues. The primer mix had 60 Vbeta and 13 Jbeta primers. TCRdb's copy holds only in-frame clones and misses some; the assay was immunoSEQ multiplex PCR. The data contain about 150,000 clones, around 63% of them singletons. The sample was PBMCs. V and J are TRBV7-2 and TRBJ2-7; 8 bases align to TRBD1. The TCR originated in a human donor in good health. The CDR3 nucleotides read TGTGCCAGCAGCCTCAGACAGGGGAGTACCTACGAGCAGTACTTC. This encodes CASSLRQGSTYEQYF.